The rows below give T cell receptor beta chains drawn from one sample of a study of T-cell reconstitution after alpha-beta-depleted transplantation in children. From the PCR reads, TCRdb called clonotypes with MiXCR, one entry per CDR3 protein. The sample yields about 280,000 distinct CDR3 sequences, 9.5% to 13% seen once. The source material was peripheral blood, sampled 180 days after TCRalphabeta/CD19-depleted stem cell transplant. The receptors were gathered from a male patient aged 2-9 years who had a stem cell transplant for chronic granulomatous disease, so the T cells may come from the graft donor. Both conserved end residues are part of each CDR3. The D gene is left open where the match is weak. Some rows have no size entry. The others give once, few or many, or a class for an expanded clone.

many TRBD2 TRBJ2-1 TRBV5-1 TGCGCCAGCAGCCCCTCCCTAGCGGGAGACTCCTACAATGAGCAGTTCTTC CASSPSLAGDSYNEQFF
many TRBD2 TRBJ2-1 TRBV3-1 TGTGCCAGCAGCCAAGGGCCTCCGGGACTAGCGGGGGGGGAGCAGTTCTTC CASSQGPPGLAGGEQFF
many . TRBJ1-2 TRBV9 TGTGCCAGCAGCGTAGCTACTGGGGCGGCCCATGGCTACACCTTC CASSVATGAAHGYTF
many . TRBJ1-2 TRBV5-1 TGCGCCAGCAGCCCAGGCCGCTCCTCCCCTTATGGCTACACCTTC CASSPGRSSPYGYTF
many . TRBJ2-7 TRBV29-1 TGCAGCGTTGAATCGACAGAGGGAAAGGGATACGAGCAGTACTTC CSVESTEGKGYEQYF
many TRBD1 TRBJ1-1 TRBV29-1 TGCAGCGTTGTAGGGACAGGGAGGAGGATGGCTTTCTTT CSVVGTGRRMAFF
many TRBD2 TRBJ2-1 TRBV9 TGTGCCAGCAGCGTTTCCGGGACTAGAGGTACAAATGAGCAGTTCTTC CASSVSGTRGTNEQFF
many . TRBJ2-4 TRBV15 TGTGCCACCAGCACCGAGCCGAAAAACATTCAGTACTTC CATSTEPKNIQYF
many . TRBJ2-7 TRBV12-3/TRBV12-4 TGTGCCAGCAGTTCAGTAGCGGTGGGAGCCTACGAGCAGTACTTC CASSSVAVGAYEQYF
many TRBD1 TRBJ1-1 TRBV10-3 TGTGCCATCAGTGAGCCCCCTGGACAGGGGGCAAGTACTGAAGCTTTCTTT CAISEPPGQGASTEAFF
. TRBD1 TRBJ2-7 TRBV19 TGTGCCAGTAGTCTCCTGGACAGGTTCAACGAGCAGTACTTC CASSLLDRFNEQYF
. TRBD1 TRBJ2-7 TRBV18 TGTGCCAGCTCACGACAGGGGAGTAGGGAGCAGTACTTC CASSRQGSREQYF
many . TRBJ2-7 TRBV7-2 TGTGCCAGCAGCTTAGAGCCTAGGATGGGCGGGGAGCAGTACTTC CASSLEPRMGGEQYF
many TRBD2 TRBJ2-7 TRBV4-2 TGTGCCAGCAGCCTGATTACCCTTCCCGGGACTAGCGGGAAGAGCTCCTACGAGCAGTACTTC CASSLITLPGTSGKSSYEQYF
many TRBD1 TRBJ2-3 TRBV7-2 TGTGCCAGCAGCGCCTACAGGGGGATAAGCACAGATACGCAGTATTTT CASSAYRGISTDTQYF
many TRBD2 TRBJ2-3 TRBV7-9 TGTGCCAGCAGCTTGAGCAAGACTAGCGGGATAACAGATACGCAGTATTTT CASSLSKTSGITDTQYF
many TRBD1 TRBJ2-7 TRBV20-1 TGCAGTGTTGCGGGACAGGGGCTCTACGAGCAGTACTTC CSVAGQGLYEQYF
. . TRBJ2-7 TRBV19 TGTGCCAGTAGTATGTCCCGGCACCGCTCCTACGAGCAGTACTTC CASSMSRHRSYEQYF
. . TRBJ2-2 TRBV9 TGTGCCAGCAGCGCCCAGAACACCGGGGAGCTGTTTTTT CASSAQNTGELFF
. . TRBJ2-2 TRBV18 TGTGCCAGCTCACCAAAAGGTTGGACCGGGGAGCTGTTTTTT CASSPKGWTGELFF
many TRBD2 TRBJ2-7 TRBV5-1 TGCGCCAGCAGCTTGGGAGGGACTAGCAGCTACGAGCAGTACTTC CASSLGGTSSYEQYF
many TRBD1 TRBJ2-7 TRBV11-2 TGTGCCAGCAGCTTTCAGGGGGCTTTCAGCTCCTACGAGCAGTACTTC CASSFQGAFSSYEQYF
many . TRBJ2-5 TRBV4-3 TGCGCCAGCAGCCAAGATTTCAAAGCCGGGGTAGAGACCCAGTACTTC CASSQDFKAGVETQYF
many TRBD2 TRBJ2-3 TRBV25-1 TGTGCCAGCAGTGAGACCGGGACTAGAATTAGTACAGATACGCAGTATTTT CASSETGTRISTDTQYF
many . TRBJ2-1 TRBV28 TGTGCCAGCAGTTTTACAACGGGTCCGACGGATCGTCAGTTCTTC CASSFTTGPTDRQFF
many TRBD1 TRBJ2-1 TRBV30 TGTGCCTGGGGACAGGCCTGGGAGCAGTTCTTC CAWGQAWEQFF
many . TRBJ1-3 TRBV12-3/TRBV12-4 TGTGCCAGCAGTAAAGGGGATGGAAACACCATATATTTT CASSKGDGNTIYF
many . TRBJ1-4 TRBV5-1 TGCGCCAGCAGAAACGGCGCAACTAATGAAAAACTGTTTTTT CASRNGATNEKLFF
many . TRBJ1-6 TRBV6-1 TGTGCCAGTTCTCTTCAGGGTGATTCACCCCTCCACTTT CASSLQGDSPLHF
many . TRBJ1-1 TRBV7-2 TGTGCCAGCAGCACCCTTCAAGCAGCTTTCTTT CASSTLQAAFF
many TRBD1 TRBJ2-7 TRBV20-1 TGCAGTGCCGGGACAGGGGGTGTTTACGAGCAGTACTTC CSAGTGGVYEQYF
many . TRBJ2-1 TRBV7-3 TGTGCCAGCAGCTCCTGGTGGGGGTGGAATGAGCAGTTCTTC CASSSWWGWNEQFF
few . TRBJ2-5 TRBV11-2 TGTGCCAGCGGCGGACGAGCTTGGGAGACCCAGTACTTC CASGGRAWETQYF
many TRBD2 TRBJ2-1 TRBV7-6 TGTGCCAGCAGCCCTACTAGCGGCCGCTCCTACAATGAGCAGTTCTTC CASSPTSGRSYNEQFF
many TRBD1 TRBJ2-7 TRBV5-1 TGCGCCAGCAGCTTGAAGGACAGGACGGGGCAGTACTTC CASSLKDRTGQYF
many TRBD2 TRBJ2-2 TRBV20-1 TGCAGTGCTAGAACTTTAGCGGGGGGGCCGTCGGAGCTGTTTTTT CSARTLAGGPSELFF
many TRBD2 TRBJ2-5 TRBV4-2 TGTGCCAGCAGCCAAGATTGGGTGGGGCGACTAGCGGGGTTGGAGACCCAGTACTTC CASSQDWVGRLAGLETQYF
many TRBD1 TRBJ2-5 TRBV10-3 TGTGCCATCAGTGAGGAGACAGGGGTTTTAGAGACCCAGTACTTC CAISEETGVLETQYF
. TRBD1 TRBJ2-3 TRBV30 TGTGCCTGGAGTGTACTTCGGGACAGGGGTTTGCAGTATTTT CAWSVLRDRGLQYF
many TRBD1 TRBJ2-3 TRBV7-2 TGTGCCAGCAGACCCCCGGGACAGGGGGCAGATACGCAGTATTTT CASRPPGQGADTQYF
many TRBD2 TRBJ2-3 TRBV20-1 TGCAGTGCCGGACTAGCGGGGGGCCTGACAGATACGCAGTATTTT CSAGLAGGLTDTQYF
many . TRBJ2-7 TRBV29-1 TGCAGCGTTGCCCCGGGGGCAGCCTCCTACGAGCAGTACTTC CSVAPGAASYEQYF
many . TRBJ2-3 TRBV4-1 TGCGCCAGCAGCCAAGGGGCAGGGACTTACACAGATACGCAGTATTTT CASSQGAGTYTDTQYF
. TRBD2 TRBJ2-3 TRBV27 TGTGCCAGCAAAGTTCTCGGGGGGGGCTCGGCAGATACGCAGTATTTT CASKVLGGGSADTQYF
many . TRBJ2-1 TRBV7-2 TGTGCCAGCAGCTTATACTGGGACACCAGGTATGAGCAGTTCTTC CASSLYWDTRYEQFF
. TRBD1 TRBJ2-7 TRBV4-3 TGCGCCAGCAGCCAGGCGGCCGGGACAGCTTTCTACGAGCAGTACTTC CASSQAAGTAFYEQYF
many TRBD2 TRBJ2-1 TRBV7-9 TGTGCCAGCAGCCCGAAACTAGCGGGGGGCTACAATGAGCAGTTCTTC CASSPKLAGGYNEQFF
many . TRBJ1-1 TRBV6-2/TRBV6-3 TGTGCCAGCAGTTTGAGATCGGTCACCCCTGAAGCTTTCTTT CASSLRSVTPEAFF
. . TRBJ1-2 TRBV7-9 TGTGCCAGCAGTTTCCTTCACCCGATAGAGTGTGGATACACCTTC CASSFLHPIECGYTF
many TRBD2 TRBJ2-5 TRBV7-9 TGTGCCAGCAGCGCCACTAGCGTACAAGAGACCCAGTACTTC CASSATSVQETQYF